Reported below is one TCR beta chain. Its antigen is not known. The data were obtained in a study of T cell repertoires in cytomegalovirus infection. About the research overall: An indication of both CMV infection and matching HLA type came from public TCR beta signatures.

Study-level results: Clonotypes of TCR beta that were HLA-C-restricted and CMV-specific dominated the ex vivo response. Cumulative frequency of public TCR beta families picked out carriers of CMV plus the relevant HLA.

The ends lost 2 bases at V and 8 bases at J; junction bases unmatched: 7. Germline V gene sequence: CDR1 LGHNA, CDR2 YSLEER. This CDR3 contains 15 residues. One entry per CDR3 protein results from TCRdb running MiXCR on the reads. The sample comprises fewer than 300,000 distinct CDR3 sequences, around 25% of which are singletons, and 11% to 15% rests with the top ten. This TCR was sampled from a human donor in good health (CMV status not recorded). Some clones in this sample may be carry-over from other donors' samples. Sequencing input: PBMCs. The V call is TRBV4-3, the J call TRBJ2-4; 9 bases are a match to TRBD1. The CDR3 here is CASSQLTGGLDIQYF. Written as DNA, the CDR3 is TGCGCCAGCAGCCAACTTACAGGGGGCTTAGACATTCAGTACTTC.